This entry lists 5 T cell receptor beta chains sequenced from one sample in a study of blood T cell repertoires in COVID-19. Clones were sequenced by immunoSEQ multiplex PCR, and TCRdb holds only the in-frame ones, with some missing. The repertoire holds over 200,000 clones, with around 84% as singletons. The sample consisted of PBMCs or T cells enriched from blood (not recorded which). Receptor source: a man aged 18-30 years who had recovered from COVID-19.

As DNA, the CDR3 is TGTGCCAGCAGCTCCCCGGAGCGGTCTTTCTACAATGAGCAGTTCTTC. Translating it yields CASSSPERSFYNEQFF. The rearrangement joins TRBV7-3 to TRBJ2-1, with D perhaps TRBD2 (5 bases). The CDR3 totals 16 residues. Germline CDR1 SGHTA, CDR2 FQGTGA. V was trimmed by 4 bases and J by 3 bases, leaving 16 bases between them.

This chain uses TRBV5-6 with TRBJ2-7; D is possibly TRBD1 (6 bases). Trimming stripped 3 bases from V and 4 bases from J, with 14 bases between. This CDR3 is built from 14 residues. CDR1 is SGHDT, CDR2 YYEEEE, per germline. Written as DNA, the CDR3 is TGTGCCAGCAGCTACGGACAGTCCAAATACGAGCAGTACTTC. Its translation: CASSYGQSKYEQYF.

The J gene is TRBJ2-4, the V gene TRBV5-1; 12 nucleotides agree with TRBD2. CDR1 and CDR2 from the germline V gene are SGHRS and YFSETQ. The trim removed 3 bases at V and 7 bases at J, leaving 8 bases unmatched. This CDR3 comprises 16 residues. The CDR3 is CASSYSTSGSGNIQYF. CDR3 in DNA: TGCGCCAGCAGCTATTCGACTAGCGGGAGCGGGAACATTCAGTACTTC.

The J gene is TRBJ1-5, the V gene TRBV10-3; D is unclear. CDR3 size: 14 residues. V shed 10 bases and J shed 2 bases, with 15 bases lying between them. Looked up from germline, CDR1 is ENHRY and CDR2 is SYGVKD. As DNA, the CDR3 is TGTGCCACCTCGGCCGAGGCGGGCAATCAGCCCCAGCATTTT. It specifies CATSAEAGNQPQHF.

This clone was recorded once. This chain uses TRBV7-5 with TRBJ2-7; the DNA was not used to check the table's D call, TRBD1. TRBV7-5 is a recognized pseudogene. This CDR3 has 16 amino acids. CDR3 nucleotide sequence: TGTGCCAGAAGCCCCCAGACAGGGTGGTCCGCCTACGAGCAGTACTTC. Translated, it gives CARSPQTGWSAYEQYF.